This T cell receptor beta chain was captured in a study of identical twins. Per germline, CDR1 ENHRY and CDR2 SYGVKD. V lost 7 bases and J lost 5, with 7 bases in between. The CDR3 runs 11 residues. MiXCR, applied by TCRdb to the 5' RACE reads, yields one record per CDR3 protein. The profile shows some 900,000 distinct CDR3 sequences, approximately 13% of them singletons. Study outcomes and limitations: There was more out-of-frame TCR alpha sharing in monozygotic twins than models estimated. Cord blood beta clonotypes present at high abundance carried fewer insertions; no such pattern appeared in memory repertoires.

This clonotype has a count of ten or more. The antigen is undetermined. The data were also submitted as part of a second study, on yellow fever vaccine responses in identical twins.

This chain connects TRBV10-3 to TRBJ2-3; unclear D gene. The sample consisted of PBMCs. The sequence was collected from a woman aged 18-30 years in good health. The CDR3 loop is CAIMRGDTQYF. Here the CDR3 DNA reads TGTGCCATCATGAGAGGAGATACGCAGTATTTT.